The present TCR beta chain was sequenced within a study of blood T cell repertoires in COVID-19. Study details: Italy, Spain and the United States were the sources of the convalescent and acute COVID-19 samples. PBMCs, B-cell-depleted T cells, or T cells were the source of the cDNA or gDNA that made up the material.

Germline V gives CDR1 MNHEY, CDR2 SMNVEV (reference sequence). CDR3 length: 19 amino acids. With 1 base removed from V and 4 bases from J, the gap between germline ends came to 22 bases. Original methodology: Amplified reference gene primers provided the basis for estimating nucleated cell counts. Profiling relied on immunoSEQ multiplex PCR, and the TCRdb table lists in-frame clones only, not all of them. V, J and clone size are taken as reported in that table, and D and trimming were inferred from the DNA itself. The sample holds approximately 59,000 clones; around 81% are singletons and the top ten take approximately 3.5%.

The receptor was derived from an elderly woman with acute or convalescent COVID-19. The sequencing input was peripheral blood. The rearrangement joins TRBV27 to TRBJ2-2; possible D gene TRBD2, 7 bases. CDR3 DNA sequence: TGTGCCAGCAGTTTATATCAACATGGAGGGGGGGCGGGCACCGGGGAGCTGTTTTTT. As protein: CASSLYQHGGGAGTGELFF.